Listed below are T cell receptor beta chains from one sample, sequenced in a study of cytomegalovirus exposure and HLA in healthy donors. Here immunoSEQ multiplex PCR was the method, and the copy in TCRdb shows in-frame clones only, minus some. The sample has 280,000 or so clones, approximately 90% seen once. Specimen: PBMCs. These receptor sequences come from a woman in her late teens or twenties in good health and CMV-seronegative. Both conserved end residues are part of each CDR3. The order of the fields is V gene, clone size, D gene, J gene, CDR3 protein, CDR3 DNA. A D gene is named only where the DNA matches it firmly. The size of a clone is reported for some rows only, either as once, few or many, or as a class for expanded clones.

TRBV7-2,.,.,TRBJ1-1,CASTDWPGFRAADTEAFF,TGTGCCAGCACCGATTGGCCGGGATTCCGGGCGGCGGACACTGAAGCTTTCTTT
TRBV6-5,.,TRBD1,TRBJ1-5,CASSSTGGGQPQHF,TGTGCCAGCAGTTCTACAGGGGGCGGTCAGCCCCAGCATTTT
TRBV9,.,.,TRBJ1-5,CASSVGGSTNQPQHF,TGTGCCAGCAGCGTAGGGGGCAGCACCAATCAGCCCCAGCATTTT
TRBV11-3,.,.,TRBJ1-6,CASSPSGSQGSPLHF,TGTGCCAGCAGCCCCTCCGGTTCTCAGGGTTCACCCCTCCACTTT
TRBV29-1,.,.,TRBJ2-3,CSVGRVVVGTDTQYF,TGCAGCGTTGGGAGGGTTGTCGTGGGCACAGATACGCAGTATTTT
TRBV6-1,.,.,TRBJ2-7,CASSSSFFGEQYF,TGTGCCAGCAGTTCGTCCTTCTTCGGCGAGCAGTACTTC
TRBV15,.,TRBD2,TRBJ2-1,CATSRERLANNEQFF,TGTGCCACCAGCAGAGAGCGACTAGCGAACAATGAGCAGTTCTTC
TRBV4-1,.,.,TRBJ1-5,CASSQETGLGQPQHF,TGCGCCAGCAGCCAAGAAACAGGGCTCGGTCAGCCCCAGCATTTT
TRBV11-3,once,.,TRBJ2-2,CASSLFTSARELFF,TGTGCCAGCAGCTTATTTACTTCCGCCCGGGAGCTGTTTTTT
TRBV9,.,TRBD2,TRBJ2-3,CASSILTSGDTQYF,TGTGCCAGCAGCATTCTGACTAGCGGGGATACGCAGTATTTT
TRBV4-2,.,TRBD2,TRBJ2-3,CASSLSGGRGGPSDTQYF,TGTGCCAGCAGCCTTTCTGGGGGACGGGGGGGACCTTCGGATACGCAGTATTTT
TRBV25-1,few,.,TRBJ1-5,CASSGAGLQPQHF,TGTGCCAGCAGTGGAGCAGGGCTACAGCCCCAGCATTTT
TRBV18,.,.,TRBJ1-1,CASSLGQGMGEAFF,TGTGCCAGCTCACTAGGTCAGGGGATGGGTGAAGCTTTCTTT
TRBV30,.,.,TRBJ1-6,CAWSETGQGNSPLHF,TGTGCCTGGAGTGAAACAGGGCAAGGGAATTCACCCCTCCACTTT
TRBV27,few,.,TRBJ2-3,CASSSYLGGTDTQYF,TGTGCCAGCAGTTCCTATCTAGGGGGCACAGATACGCAGTATTTT
TRBV15,.,TRBD1,TRBJ1-6,CATSQDRVDYNSPLHF,TGTGCCACCAGCCAGGACAGGGTCGACTATAATTCACCCCTCCACTTT
TRBV11-2,.,TRBD1,TRBJ2-5,CASSQGVKETQYF,TGTGCCAGCAGCCAGGGGGTGAAGGAGACCCAGTACTTC
TRBV4-1,.,.,TRBJ2-7,CASSQAQGASYEQYF,TGCGCCAGCAGCCAAGCACAGGGAGCCTCCTACGAGCAGTACTTC
TRBV7-3,.,.,TRBJ1-1,CASSLNGNTEAFF,TGTGCCAGCAGCTTAAACGGGAACACTGAAGCTTTCTTT
TRBV6-1,.,.,TRBJ1-2,CASSEAVLVGYTF,TGTGCCAGCAGTGAAGCTGTTCTCGTCGGCTACACCTTC
TRBV5-6,.,TRBD1,TRBJ2-2,CASSGQGRSTGELFF,TGTGCCAGCAGCGGACAGGGTAGGAGCACCGGGGAGCTGTTTTTT
TRBV5-1,.,.,TRBJ2-7,CASSLEPGAYEQYF,TGCGCCAGCAGCTTGGAGCCAGGGGCCTACGAGCAGTACTTC